A single sample gave rise to the 25 T cell receptor beta chains below, sequenced in a study of shared clonotypes between healthy human individuals. Profiling relied on immunoSEQ multiplex PCR, and the TCRdb table lists in-frame clones only, not all of them. The table has about 600,000 clones, 97% seen once. Sequencing was carried out using naive CD4+ T cells sorted from blood. Stated subset: CD45RA+ positively selected. The receptors derive from a woman under 40 in good health.

The CDR3 coding sequence is TGTGCCAGCAGCCCTAGCGGGAGACATCAGGAGACCCAGTACTTC. It encodes CASSPSGRHQETQYF. This chain joins TRBV7-7 and TRBJ2-5, with TRBD2 identical over 10 bases. Germline CDR1 SSHAT, CDR2 FNYEAQ (reference sequence). The CDR3 sequence is 15 residues long. V lost 5 bases and J lost 5; bases outside the gene matches: 8.

V is TRBV29-1 and J is TRBJ2-3; D unresolved. The CDR3 extends over 13 amino acids. CDR1 and CDR2 (germline): SQVTM, ANQGSEA. V lost 3 bases to trimming and J lost 2 bases, with 9 bases between them. CDR3 DNA: TGCAGCGTTGATTTGGGATTCACAGATACGCAGTATTTT. Translated, it gives CSVDLGFTDTQYF.

The DNA of the CDR3 is TGTGCCAGCAGTCTCCCTAGCGGGAGCTTGTTCTTC. Translation gives CASSLPSGSLFF. J is TRBJ2-1 and V is TRBV6-5; 10 bases agree with TRBD2. CDR3 length: 12 amino acids. V trimming: 5 bases; J trimming: 15 bases; junction bases outside the gene matches: 7. Germline CDR1 MNHEY, CDR2 SVGAGI.

This chain uses TRBV2 with TRBJ2-3, with TRBD1 matching 7 bases. Trimming took 2 bases from V and 0 from J; bases not matched to a gene: 5. This CDR3 has 16 residues. Germline CDR1 reads SNHLY; CDR2 reads FYNNEI. CDR3 region: CASSESVGQSTDTQYF. CDR3 sequence (DNA): TGTGCCAGCAGTGAATCGGTGGGACAGAGCACAGATACGCAGTATTTT.

This chain joins TRBV5-1 and TRBJ2-7; D gene uncertain. Trimming pared 5 bases from V and 3 bases from J, leaving 12 bases between. Germline V gene data show CDR1 as SGHRS and CDR2 as YFSETQ. CDR3 length equals 13 residues. The CDR3 spells CASSRGFNYEQYF. DNA for the CDR3: TGCGCCAGCAGTCGCGGATTTAACTACGAGCAGTACTTC.

This sequence joins TRBV9 and TRBJ2-1; 12 bases map to TRBD2. With V trimmed by 2 bases and J by 4 bases, 13 bases remained unmatched. The CDR3 sequence is 19 residues long. The germline V gene encodes CDR1 SGDLS and CDR2 YYNGEE. CDR3 amino acids: CASSVYSNQGLAGYNEQFF. CDR3 DNA sequence: TGTGCCAGCAGCGTGTACTCCAACCAAGGACTAGCGGGGTACAATGAGCAGTTCTTC.

The chain joins TRBV7-8 to TRBJ2-2, with a weak D call TRBD2 (6 bases). The CDR3 has 16 residues. The V end lost 6 bases, the J end lost 5 bases, and 19 bases lay between the germline ends. Germline assignment: CDR1 SGHVS and CDR2 FQNEAQ. CDR3: CASSFVPGRGTGELFF. The DNA of the CDR3 is TGTGCCAGCAGTTTCGTCCCGGGACGGGGGACCGGGGAGCTGTTTTTT.

The V and J genes are TRBV2 and TRBJ2-1, with 7 bases that match TRBD2. Per the germline V gene, CDR1 is SNHLY and CDR2 is FYNNEI. The CDR3 is 15 residues long. Unmatched junction bases numbered 7, after V lost 5 bases and J lost 3 bases. In DNA form, the CDR3 reads TGTGCCAGCAGTTTACTAGCGCCTGACTACAATGAGCAGTTCTTC. It translates to CASSLLAPDYNEQFF.

This chain joins TRBV11-2 and TRBJ2-2; TRBD2 aligns across 7 bases. CDR3 length equals 17 residues. The ends lost 6 bases at V and 3 bases at J; junction bases unmatched: 13. Per germline, CDR1 SGHAT and CDR2 FQNNGV. The CDR3 nucleotides are TGTGCCAGCAGACGACTGAGGACTAGGGCTGACACCGGGGAGCTGTTTTTT. Amino acid sequence: CASRRLRTRADTGELFF.

The genes are TRBV6-5 and TRBJ2-2; 8 bases fit TRBD1. CDR1 is MNHEY, CDR2 SVGAGI, per germline. V shed 6 bases and J 3 bases; nucleotides not matched to a gene: 6. This CDR3 spans 15 amino acids. For the CDR3, the DNA is TGTGCCAGCAGAACGGACAGGGATCACACCGGGGAGCTGTTTTTT. Protein sequence: CASRTDRDHTGELFF.

V usage is TRBV10-3 and J usage is TRBJ1-5; D is unclear. V lost 3 bases, J lost 3 bases, and 6 bases lay in between. Germline lookup yields CDR1 ENHRY and CDR2 SYGVKD. This CDR3 region has 13 residues. The CDR3 DNA sequence: TGTGCCATCAGTGAACAGCCCAATCAGCCCCAGCATTTT. Translated, it gives CAISEQPNQPQHF.

The chain employs TRBV28 and TRBJ2-2, with D perhaps matching TRBD1 (6 bases). The germline V and J ends were trimmed by 10 bases and 2 bases, with 17 bases remaining between them. Germline CDR1 reads MDHEN; CDR2 reads SYDVKM. The CDR3 sequence is 15 residues long. CDR3 in amino acids: CATPARRGNTGELFF. In DNA, the CDR3 is TGTGCCACCCCAGCCCGCAGGGGAAACACCGGGGAGCTGTTTTTT.

The J gene is TRBJ1-2, the V gene TRBV19, with TRBD1 as a possible D gene (5 bases). With 6 bases removed from V and 0 bases from J, the gap between germline ends came to 11 bases. The CDR3 spans 14 residues. CDR1 LNHDA and CDR2 SQIVND come from the germline V gene (reference sequence). The CDR3, as DNA: TGTGCCAGTAGGGCTGACAGCACTAACTATGGCTACACCTTC. Amino acids: CASRADSTNYGYTF. Full variable domain (outside the CDR3, taken from reference TRBV19 and TRBJ1-2): DGGITQSPKYLFRKEGQNVTLSCEQNLNHDAMYWYRQDPGQGLRLIYYSQIVNDFQKGDIAEGYSVSREKKESFPLTVTSAQKNPTAFYLCASRADSTNYGYTFGSGTRLTVV.

J is TRBJ2-1 and V is TRBV27; 7 nucleotides agree with TRBD2. The germline V gene has CDR1 MNHEY and CDR2 SMNVEV (reference sequence). Trimming cost V 4 bases and J 0 bases; bases outside gene matches: 3. CDR3 size: 15 residues. The CDR3 nucleotides read TGTGCCAGCAGTTCGAGCGGGATCTCCTACAATGAGCAGTTCTTC. Encoded protein: CASSSSGISYNEQFF.

Written as DNA, the CDR3 is TGTGCCAGCGGGGTGGAATTTATCGTCTCCGGGGAGCTGTTTTTT. It codes for CASGVEFIVSGELFF. The chain couples TRBV27 to TRBJ2-2; the D is unclear. Germline-derived CDR1 and CDR2 are MNHEY and SMNVEV (reference sequence). The CDR3 sequence is 15 residues long. The V end lost 8 bases, the J end lost 6 bases, and 19 bases lay between the germline ends.

The CDR3 sequence: CASSLPLFGTANYGYTF. For the CDR3, the DNA is TGTGCCAGTAGCTTACCATTATTCGGGACAGCTAACTATGGCTACACCTTC. The chain is built from TRBV19 and TRBJ1-2, with 7 positions matching TRBD1. The CDR3 is 17 amino acids. In germline, CDR1 is LNHDA, CDR2 SQIVND (reference sequence). The V gene end was trimmed by 6 bases and the J gene end by 0 bases; junction bases not matched to a gene: 13.

V usage is TRBV6-5 and J usage is TRBJ2-7; D perhaps matches TRBD1 (6 bases). Germline V gene data show CDR1 as MNHEY and CDR2 as SVGAGI. The V gene lost 2 bases and the J gene lost 5 bases, with 16 bases spanning the gap. The CDR3 has 15 residues. The CDR3 DNA reads TGTGCCAGCAGTTACGATACTACAGGGATCCACGAGCAGTACTTC. Translation gives CASSYDTTGIHEQYF.

The rearrangement links TRBV5-5 to TRBJ2-2; either TRBD1 or TRBD2 may fit D (6 bases each). V was clipped by 0 bases and J by 4 bases, with 10 bases between them. The CDR3 contains 15 residues. Germline V lookup: CDR1 SGHKS, CDR2 YYEKEE (reference sequence). The CDR3, as DNA: TGTGCCAGCAGCTTGGGACAGGAGGGCACCGGGGAGCTGTTTTTT. It yields the protein CASSLGQEGTGELFF.

Notes on this clone: Other DNA sequences in this sample translate to the same CDR3. This chain joins TRBV18 and TRBJ1-2, with 9 bases aligning to TRBD1. Germline V gene sequence: CDR1 KGHSH, CDR2 LQKENI. The ends lost 3 bases at V and 2 bases at J; junction bases unmatched: 1. This CDR3 region has 14 residues. CDR3: CASSPGTGNYGYTF. The CDR3 DNA sequence: TGTGCCAGCTCACCGGGGACAGGGAACTATGGCTACACCTTC. Using reference TRBV18 and TRBJ1-2 for the parts outside the CDR3, the full variable domain is NAGVMQNPRHLVRRRGQEARLRCSPMKGHSHVYWYRQLPEEGLKFMVYLQKENIIDESGMPKERFSAEFPKEGPSILRIQQVVRGDSAAYFCASSPGTGNYGYTFGSGTRLTVV.

The genes are TRBV9 and TRBJ2-7; a weak D match, TRBD2 (5 bases). CDR3 length: 13 amino acids. Germline CDR1 reads SGDLS; CDR2 reads YYNGEE. With 0 bases removed from V and 6 bases from J, the gap between germline ends came to 10 bases. The CDR3: CASSVDARGEQYF. As DNA, the CDR3 is TGTGCCAGCAGCGTAGATGCCCGGGGCGAGCAGTACTTC. The entire variable domain, with the rest obtained from reference TRBV9 and TRBJ2-7, is as follows: DSGVTQTPKHLITATGQRVTLRCSPRSGDLSVYWYQQSLDQGLQFLIQYYNGEERAKGNILERFSAQQFPDLHSELNLSSLELGDSALYFCASSVDARGEQYFGPGTRLTVT.

The V call is TRBV6-6, the J call TRBJ2-4; D not certain. This CDR3 has 15 residues. V was pared by 6 bases and J by 1 base, with 13 bases between. Germline CDR1 reads MNHNY; CDR2 reads SVGAGI (reference sequence). In DNA form, the CDR3 reads TGTGCCAGCAGCCTCGCCAGTACGGCCAAAAACATTCAGTACTTC. Translation: CASSLASTAKNIQYF.

The gene calls are TRBV4-2 and TRBJ2-7; 10 nucleotides align to TRBD2. The germline V gene has CDR1 LGHNA and CDR2 YNFKEQ. The CDR3 loop spans 13 amino acids. V was clipped by 0 bases and J by 7 bases; unmatched bases: 0. Written as DNA, the CDR3 is TGTGCCAGCAGCCAAGAACTAGCGGGGGAGCAGTACTTC. It encodes CASSQELAGEQYF.

The chain uses TRBV10-3 and TRBJ2-5, with 12 bases that match TRBD2. The junction had 5 bases not matched to a gene; V was cut back by 8 bases and J by 4 bases. The CDR3 runs to 14 residues. From germline, CDR1 is ENHRY and CDR2 SYGVKD. CDR3 coding DNA: TGTGCCATCGCCGGACTAGCGGGATCAGAGACCCAGTACTTC. Its protein is CAIAGLAGSETQYF.

V and J are TRBV5-1 and TRBJ2-1; TRBD2 agrees at 8 bases. V trimming: 4 bases; J trimming: 3 bases; junction bases outside the gene matches: 6. The CDR3 is made up of 15 amino acids. Germline V gives CDR1 SGHRS, CDR2 YFSETQ. The CDR3 nucleotides read TGCGCCAGCAGCACGCTAGCGGGTCTCTACAATGAGCAGTTCTTC. This gives the protein CASSTLAGLYNEQFF.

The gene calls are TRBV18 and TRBJ1-5, with unresolved D. V was shortened by 3 bases and J by 5 bases, with 11 bases between the two germline ends. This CDR3 spans 14 amino acids. Germline V gene lookup returns CDR1 KGHSH and CDR2 LQKENI. The CDR3 sequence is CASSPSGGDQPQHF. CDR3 in DNA: TGTGCCAGCTCACCGAGCGGAGGCGATCAGCCCCAGCATTTT.